The T cell receptor beta chain under discussion was sequenced for a study of OX40 agonist ivuxolimab in advanced cancers. Regarding the research as a whole: Ivuxolimab, which targeted the costimulatory receptor OX40 (CD134), was an agonistic, fully human IgG2 monoclonal antibody. Partial responses occurred in three dose-escalation patients, of whom one had hepatocellular carcinoma and two had cutaneous melanoma. The dose-escalation cohort was over 70% male with a mean age of approximately 60 years, ranging from 23 to 79. Of the approximately 50 patients in dose escalation, about 20 had hepatocellular carcinoma, approximately 15 had melanoma, 9 had renal cell carcinoma and 9 had head and neck cancer. The monotherapy dose-escalation portion (N ≈ 50 patients) of the phase I ivuxolimab trial is reported in the paper. Intravenous ivuxolimab was administered to patients every 2 weeks at six dose levels: 0.01, 0.1, 0.3, 1.5, 3 and 10 mg/kg. Peripheral TCRbeta sequencing was intended to test whether TCR sequence diversity was altered and clonal T-cell expansion was caused by ivuxolimab. Prior anti-PD-1, anti-PD-L1 or anti-CTLA-4 therapy was permitted, and checkpoint inhibitors had been received by less than 45% of dose-escalation patients. Broader findings and caveats from the paper: After ivuxolimab, expanded clones were on average more numerous among CD8+ T cells than among CD4+ T cells. Low levels of normalized T-cell clonal expansion were also shown by some nonresponding patients. Clonal expansion of both CD4+ and CD8+ blood T cells was observed from baseline to week 6 at doses 0.1 to 3.0 mg/kg. In partial responders in the 0.1-3.0 mg/kg groups, normalized peripheral clonal expansion was found to be among the lowest, especially among CD8+ T cells. The antigen specificity of the clonally expanded peripheral T cells was not determined.

Turning to this clone: What this receptor recognizes is not known. Base qualities are missing; no much larger clone stands one base away.

Measured from the cysteine to the phenylalanine, the CDR3 is 15 residues long. Just CDR3 DNA is preserved here, 45 bases in frame from base 1. The germline V gene encodes CDR1 SNHLY and CDR2 FYNNEI. V loses 4 bases at its end and J loses 7 bases; junction bases beyond the gene matches: 7. Patients with a history of autoimmune disease or receiving systemic immunosuppression were excluded from the trial. Peripheral blood for TCR sequencing was collected from all dose cohorts at baseline, on cycle 4 day 1, and on cycle 7 day 1. Samples were obtained from an open-label, multicenter, first-in-human phase I dose-escalation trial of ivuxolimab. Adults with locally advanced or metastatic head and neck squamous cell, hepatocellular, melanoma or renal cell carcinoma were enrolled in the trial. Before TCR sequencing, CD4+ T cells and CD8+ T cells from peripheral blood were sorted into separate populations. For sequencing of the TCRbeta CDR3 region, genomic DNA was extracted from the sorted cells. The immunoSEQ Assay was used for sequencing of TCRbeta CDR3 regions. Entries here come from immuneACCESS through TCRdb and include only in-frame sequences with V and J called. Some clones fail to appear in such tables; in the studies checked, an unresolved V gene covers under half of the shortfall, and the cause of the remainder is unknown. The sample has tens of thousands of clones on record, roughly nine tenths of them singletons. The leading ten clones occupy roughly 6.7% of the sample.

Sequencing was performed on CD4+ or CD8+ T cells sorted from blood, taken in a trial of the OX40 agonist ivuxolimab. This sequence uses TRBV2 and TRBJ1-6; 7 junctional bases match TRBD1. This sequence was found in an adult with an advanced solid tumor such as melanoma, head and neck, liver or kidney cancer. The CDR3 protein is CASSGLTGRNSPLHF. Here is the DNA: TGTGCCAGCAGTGGTTTGACAGGGAGGAATTCACCCCTCCACTTT. The CDR3, completed at both ends by the reference TRBV2 and TRBJ1-6 genes, gives the full variable domain EPEVTQTPSHQVTQMGQEVILRCVPISNHLYFYWYRQILGQKVEFLVSFYNNEISEKSEIFDDQFSVERPDGSNFTLKIRSTKLEDSAMYFCASSGLTGRNSPLHFGNGTRLTVT.